What follows are 30 T cell receptor beta chains derived from one specimen sequenced in a study of blood T cells in healthy people across ages. The authors ran a second PCR of about 6 to 11 cycles using a sample-barcoded 5' primer and a J-beta primer mix. TCRdb called the 5' RACE reads again in MiXCR, with one record for every CDR3 protein. The repertoire holds 700,000 to 900,000 distinct CDR3 sequences, approximately 55% seen once, with approximately 41% in the top ten. The sequencing input was blood. Receptors were obtained from a man older than 75 in good health.

This clonotype was seen a few times. This CDR3 reads CASSNRDSYQPQHF. CDR3 nucleotide sequence: TGTGCCAGCAGCAACCGGGACTCTTATCAGCCCCAGCATTTT. V usage is TRBV6-1 and J usage is TRBJ1-5, with a tentative D call TRBD1 (5 bases). Germline CDR1 MNHNS, CDR2 SASEGT. The CDR3 loop spans 14 amino acids. V shed 6 bases and J shed 5 bases, with 14 bases lying between them.

This clonotype was counted a few times. V gene TRBV21-1 combines with J gene TRBJ2-3; the D call TRBD2 from the table was never checked on the DNA. TRBV21-1 is described as a pseudogene. The CDR3 runs 19 residues. The CDR3 nucleotides read TGTGCCAGCAGCAAAGCGGGAGCTACCCTCCGTTTTAGCACAGATACGCAGTATTTT. This gives the protein CASSKAGATLRFSTDTQYF.

The chain carries TRBV20-1 and TRBJ2-7; possibly TRBD2 for D (5 bases). The V gene's germline CDR1 is DFQATT and CDR2 SNEGSKA (reference sequence). The CDR3 has 15 amino acids. Trimming left V 0 bases short and J 2 bases short, with 14 bases between. The CDR3 DNA sequence: TGCAGTGCTAGAGATCCAAGCGGAATAACCTACGAGCAGTACTTC. Amino acids: CSARDPSGITYEQYF.

This chain connects TRBV4-2 to TRBJ2-3; 8 positions agree with TRBD2. V lost 0 bases to trimming and J lost 7 bases; unmatched junction nucleotides: 9. The CDR3 sequence is 16 residues long. Germline CDR1 is LGHNA and CDR2 is YNFKEQ. CDR3 nucleotide sequence: TGTGCCAGCAGCCAAGATCCCCTAGCGGGCCTGAATACGCAGTATTTT. It is translated as CASSQDPLAGLNTQYF.

V and J are TRBV25-1 and TRBJ1-1; no clear D gene. V gave up 6 bases and J gave up 4 bases, with 9 bases separating them. The CDR3 contains 12 residues. Germline CDR1 and CDR2: MGHDK and SYGVNS. CDR3 nucleotides: TGTGCCAGCAGCTTTATTGGCACTGAAGCTTTCTTT. This codes for CASSFIGTEAFF. Complete variable domain (other parts from reference TRBV25-1 and TRBJ1-1): EADIYQTPRYLVIGTGKKITLECSQTMGHDKMYWYQQDPGMELHLIHYSYGVNSTEKGDLSSESTVSRIRTEHFPLTLESARPSHTSQYLCASSFIGTEAFFGQGTRLTVV.

This clonotype is a singleton in its sample. The V and J genes are TRBV5-1 and TRBJ1-1; 7 nucleotides align to TRBD1. V lost 4 bases to trimming and J lost 5 bases; unmatched junction nucleotides: 11. Germline CDR1 reads SGHRS; CDR2 reads YFSETQ. There are 15 residues in the CDR3. The CDR3 loop reads CASSPRQGEGTEAFF. CDR3 nucleotide sequence: TGCGCCAGCAGCCCTCGACAGGGCGAAGGGACTGAAGCTTTCTTT.

This CDR3 reads CASSLSQVAKNIQYF. In DNA, the CDR3 is TGTGCCAGCAGCTTGTCACAGGTAGCCAAAAACATTCAGTACTTC. J is TRBJ2-4 and V is TRBV5-5; D perhaps matches TRBD1 (5 bases). V gave up 1 base and J gave up 0 bases, with 8 bases separating them. The germline CDR1 and CDR2 sequences are SGHKS and YYEKEE (reference sequence). This CDR3 has 15 amino acids.

The J gene is TRBJ1-6, the V gene TRBV6-5; 9 nucleotides match TRBD1. The junction had 4 bases not matched to a gene; V was cut back by 6 bases and J by 7 bases. CDR1 and CDR2 from the germline V gene are MNHEY and SVGAGI. The CDR3 runs to 14 residues. The CDR3 DNA is TGTGCCAGCAGCCAGGACAGGGGAAATTCACCCCTCCACTTT. Translating gives CASSQDRGNSPLHF.

In this sample, this clonotype turned up once. The rearrangement joins TRBV11-2 to TRBJ2-2, with D hard to call. Between the trimmed V and J ends, which lost 1 base and 0 bases, there was a span of 9 bases. CDR1 and CDR2 (germline): SGHAT, FQNNGV. The CDR3 is made up of 16 amino acids. CDR3 coding DNA: TGTGCCAGCAGCTTAGTTGTGACGGCGAACACCGGGGAGCTGTTTTTT. The encoded protein is CASSLVVTANTGELFF.

V is TRBV5-8 and J is TRBJ2-1; TRBD2 matches at 7 bases. The CDR3 length is 16 residues. Trimming cost V 3 bases and J 5 bases; bases outside gene matches: 11. Germline values: CDR1 SGHTS, CDR2 YDEGEE. The CDR3 DNA follows: TGTGCCAGCAGCTGGGGGACTAACGCAAAGAACAATGAGCAGTTCTTC. It yields the protein CASSWGTNAKNNEQFF. Full variable domain (outside the CDR3, taken from reference TRBV5-8 and TRBJ2-1): EAGVTQSPTHLIKTRGQQATLRCSPISGHTSVYWYQQALGLGLQFLLWYDEGEERNRGNFPPRFSGRQFPNYSSELNVNALELEDSALYLCASSWGTNAKNNEQFFGPGTRLTVL.

This clonotype has more than one count but fewer than ten. The chain has TRBV28 and TRBJ2-3, with D tentatively TRBD1 (5 bases). V gave up 7 bases and J gave up 0 bases, with 14 bases separating them. Germline V gene data show CDR1 as MDHEN and CDR2 as SYDVKM. The CDR3 consists of 15 residues. The CDR3 protein is CASIDSKSSTDTQYF. DNA of the CDR3: TGTGCCAGCATCGACAGTAAATCTAGCACAGATACGCAGTATTTT. Variable domain in full (rest from reference TRBV28 and TRBJ2-3): DVKVTQSSRYLVKRTGEKVFLECVQDMDHENMFWYRQDPGLGLRLIYFSYDVKMKEKGDIPEGYSVSREKKERFSLILESASTNQTSMYLCASIDSKSSTDTQYFGPGTRLTVL.

The genes are TRBV6-5 and TRBJ2-4; 8 positions match TRBD2. The tail of the sequence fits TRBJ2-7 better, so the J call may be wrong. This CDR3 is built from 15 residues. The germline gives CDR1 MNHEY, CDR2 SVGAGI. CDR3 sequence reads: CASLDPASGSYEQYF. The DNA of the CDR3 is TGTGCCAGCCTTGACCCGGCTAGCGGGTCCTACGAGCAGTACTTC.

The genes are TRBV4-1 and TRBJ2-1, with unresolved D. The CDR3 is made up of 14 amino acids. From germline, CDR1 is MGHRA and CDR2 YSYEKL. V lost 5 bases to trimming and J lost 8 bases, with 16 bases between them. The CDR3 DNA reads TGCGCCAGCAGCGCACTTTCTTTACGGGATGAGCAGTTCTTC. Encoded protein: CASSALSLRDEQFF.

This chain connects TRBV25-1 to TRBJ2-5, with TRBD1 as a possible D gene (6 bases). CDR1 and CDR2 from the germline V gene are MGHDK and SYGVNS. Trimming shortened V by 2 bases and J by 4 bases, and 17 bases separated the two germline ends. The CDR3 is 16 residues long. CDR3 nucleotides: TGTGCCAGCAGTGAAGACCCCAGGGGTGGTGGAGAGACCCAGTACTTC. It yields the protein CASSEDPRGGGETQYF.

A few counts support this clonotype. The J gene is TRBJ2-5, the V gene TRBV20-1; 8 positions agree with TRBD1. CDR3 length: 14 amino acids. Looked up from germline, CDR1 is DFQATT and CDR2 is SNEGSKA (reference sequence). The V gene end was trimmed by 1 base and the J gene end by 4 bases; junction bases not matched to a gene: 5. The DNA of the CDR3 is TGCAGTGCTAGAGGAACAGGGGGTAGAGAGACCCAGTACTTC. It yields the protein CSARGTGGRETQYF.

The V call is TRBV6-4, the J call TRBJ2-1; D may be TRBD1 (5 bases). The germline V gene has CDR1 MRHNA and CDR2 SNTAGT. Trimming pared 0 bases from V and 2 bases from J, leaving 8 bases between. This CDR3 comprises 15 residues. DNA of the CDR3: TGTGCCAGCAGTGACTCGGCAGGGCCCTACAATGAGCAGTTCTTC. Amino acids: CASSDSAGPYNEQFF.

The chain combines TRBV7-8 with TRBJ1-1; D not resolved. The length of the CDR3 is 16 residues. V was cut by 0 bases and J by 1 base, with 12 bases left in between. CDR1 and CDR2 (germline): SGHVS, FQNEAQ. CDR3 region: CASSLAPWAGNTEAFF. The CDR3 DNA sequence: TGTGCCAGCAGCTTAGCCCCTTGGGCGGGGAACACTGAAGCTTTCTTT.

V is TRBV20-1 and J is TRBJ2-7, with 7 bases aligning to TRBD1. Germline-derived CDR1 and CDR2 are DFQATT and SNEGSKA (reference sequence). V dropped 5 bases and J dropped 2; count of bases not matched to a gene: 9. This CDR3 region has 14 residues. The CDR3 DNA reads as TGCAGTGCTCCCCGGACAGGAGACCCCTACGAGCAGTACTTC. It codes for CSAPRTGDPYEQYF.

The table lists this clonotype with a few counts. J is TRBJ1-2 and V is TRBV3-1; unclear D gene. Looked up from germline, CDR1 is LGHDT and CDR2 is YNNKEL (reference sequence). V lost 4 bases, J lost 1 base, and 22 bases lay in between. This CDR3 comprises 18 residues. In nucleotides, the CDR3 is TGTGCCAGCAGCCTCAAACTCGGCGGGAGTTCCTTTAACTATGGCTACACCTTC. It specifies CASSLKLGGSSFNYGYTF.

Comment on this clonotype: A much more abundant neighbour one base away suggests this may be a read error. The chain combines TRBV3-1 with TRBJ2-1, with D possibly called TRBD1 or TRBD2 (5 bases each). CDR1 is LGHDT, CDR2 YNNKEL, per germline (reference sequence). Trimming removed 0 bases from V and 10 bases from J, with 10 bases in between. The CDR3 runs 13 residues. The CDR3 loop reads CASSQDGAYEQFF. In DNA form, the CDR3 reads TGTGCCAGCAGCCAAGACGGGGCCTACGAGCAGTTCTTC.

The V call is TRBV6-6, the J call TRBJ1-5; a possible D gene is TRBD1 (5 bases). The V gene's germline CDR1 is MNHNY and CDR2 SVGAGI (reference sequence). Trimming shortened V by 4 bases and J by 1 base, and 14 bases separated the two germline ends. The CDR3 sequence is 16 residues long. This CDR3 reads CASSSGGGMSNQPQHF. CDR3 nucleotides: TGTGCCAGCAGTTCCGGCGGGGGGATGAGCAATCAGCCCCAGCATTTT.

The gene calls are TRBV4-2 and TRBJ1-2, with TRBD1 identical over 8 bases. CDR3 length: 16 amino acids. V shed 5 bases, J shed 0 bases, and the junction held 8 bases outside the gene matches. Germline V lookup: CDR1 LGHNA, CDR2 YNFKEQ. CDR3: CASSKYGQGANYGYTF. For the CDR3, the DNA is TGTGCCAGCAGCAAATACGGACAGGGCGCTAACTATGGCTACACCTTC.

The V and J genes are TRBV20-1 and TRBJ1-6; a possible D gene is TRBD1 (5 bases). V lost 3 bases and J 10 bases, leaving 13 bases between the germline ends. Per germline, CDR1 DFQATT and CDR2 SNEGSKA (reference sequence). The CDR3 consists of 13 residues. The CDR3 here is CSARGPKGSPLHF. The CDR3 bases are TGCAGTGCTAGGGGGCCTAAGGGGTCACCCCTCCACTTT.

The sample holds a few counts of this clonotype. V gene TRBV12-3 or TRBV12-4 combines with J gene TRBJ2-7; no clear D. There are 15 residues in the CDR3. The V gene lost 2 bases and the J gene lost 0 bases, with 11 bases spanning the gap. DNA for the CDR3: TGTGCCAGCAGTTTATTTGGCGGTGACTCCTACGAGCAGTACTTC. Translation: CASSLFGGDSYEQYF.

The rearrangement joins TRBV12-3 or TRBV12-4 to TRBJ2-6; possible D gene TRBD2, 5 bases. The V end lost 8 bases, the J end lost 15 bases, and 17 bases lay between the germline ends. CDR3 length equals 12 residues. CDR3: CASSRAGTALTF. Written as DNA, the CDR3 is TGTGCCAGCTCCCGGGCGGGCACCGCCCTGACTTTC.

V usage is TRBV5-1 and J usage is TRBJ1-4; 7 nucleotides line up with TRBD1. The V and J ends lost 4 bases and 1 base, in that order; junction bases with no gene match: 1. Germline assignment: CDR1 SGHRS and CDR2 YFSETQ. The CDR3 is 14 amino acids. CDR3: CASSPGGTNEKLFF. As DNA, the CDR3 is TGCGCCAGCAGCCCAGGGGGAACTAATGAAAAACTGTTTTTT.

The V gene is TRBV11-3, the J gene TRBJ2-1, with 7 bases lining up with TRBD1. The CDR3 sequence is 15 residues long. Germline V CDR1 and CDR2: SGHNT, YENEEA. V gave up 5 bases and J gave up 5 bases; unmatched junction bases: 9. CDR3 amino acids: CASSRHSGQNNEQFF. The DNA for the CDR3 is TGTGCCAGCAGCCGCCATTCGGGACAGAACAATGAGCAGTTCTTC.

The V and J genes are TRBV11-2 and TRBJ2-7, with 10 bases matching TRBD1. With the DNA end fitting TRBJ2-5 better, the J assignment may be wrong. This CDR3 comprises 19 residues. In germline, CDR1 is SGHAT, CDR2 FQNNGV. DNA for the CDR3: TGTGCCAGCAGCTTAGATTCCCGGGGGACAGGGGTGCTCAAAGAGACCCAGTACTTC. It translates to CASSLDSRGTGVLKETQYF.

The chain uses TRBV5-1 and TRBJ2-1; no clear D gene. V lost 5 bases and J lost 5, with 5 bases in between. Per the germline V gene, CDR1 is SGHRS and CDR2 is YFSETQ. CDR3 size: 11 residues. The CDR3 DNA reads as TGCGCCAGCAGACAGAACAATGAGCAGTTCTTC. Its translation: CASRQNNEQFF.

This sequence joins TRBV5-1 and TRBJ2-7, with D hard to call. Trimming pared 4 bases from V and 2 bases from J, leaving 13 bases between. The CDR3 length is 14 residues. The germline gives CDR1 SGHRS, CDR2 YFSETQ. The CDR3 loop reads CASSPEAGAYEQYF. Here the CDR3 DNA reads TGCGCCAGCAGCCCGGAAGCAGGAGCCTACGAGCAGTACTTC.